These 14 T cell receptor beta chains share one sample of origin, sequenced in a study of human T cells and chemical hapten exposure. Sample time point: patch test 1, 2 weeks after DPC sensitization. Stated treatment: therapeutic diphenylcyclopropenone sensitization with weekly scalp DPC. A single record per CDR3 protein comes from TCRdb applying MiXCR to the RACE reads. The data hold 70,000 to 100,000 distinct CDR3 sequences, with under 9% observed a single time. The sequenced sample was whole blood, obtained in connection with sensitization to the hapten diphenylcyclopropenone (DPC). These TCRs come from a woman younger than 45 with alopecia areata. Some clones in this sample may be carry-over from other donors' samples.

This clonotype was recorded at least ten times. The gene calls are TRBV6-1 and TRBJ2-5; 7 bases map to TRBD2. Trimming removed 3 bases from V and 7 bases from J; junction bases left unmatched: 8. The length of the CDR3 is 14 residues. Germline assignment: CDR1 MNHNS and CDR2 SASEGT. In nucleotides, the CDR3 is TGTGCCAGCAGTGACCTGGGAGGGGATGGGACCCAGTACTTC. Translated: CASSDLGGDGTQYF.

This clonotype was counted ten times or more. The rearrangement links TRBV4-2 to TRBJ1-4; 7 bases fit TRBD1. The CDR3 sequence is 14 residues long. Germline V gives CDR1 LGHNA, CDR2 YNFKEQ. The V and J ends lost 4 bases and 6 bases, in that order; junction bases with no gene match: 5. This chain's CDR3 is CASSPDRSDEKLFF. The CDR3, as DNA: TGTGCCAGCAGCCCGGACAGGAGCGATGAAAAACTGTTTTTT.

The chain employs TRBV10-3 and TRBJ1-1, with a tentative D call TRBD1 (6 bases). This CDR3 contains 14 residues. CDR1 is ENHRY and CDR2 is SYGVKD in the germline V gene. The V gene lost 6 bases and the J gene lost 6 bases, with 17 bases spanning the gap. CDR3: CAIRKDRIGSEAFF. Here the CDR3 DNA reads TGTGCCATCAGGAAGGACAGAATAGGATCTGAAGCTTTCTTT.

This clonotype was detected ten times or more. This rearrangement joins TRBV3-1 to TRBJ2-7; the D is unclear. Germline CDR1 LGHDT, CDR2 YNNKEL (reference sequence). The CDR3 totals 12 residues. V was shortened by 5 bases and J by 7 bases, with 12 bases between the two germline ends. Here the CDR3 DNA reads TGTGCCAGCAGCTTTCAGGAAGGGGAGCAGTACTTC. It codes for CASSFQEGEQYF.

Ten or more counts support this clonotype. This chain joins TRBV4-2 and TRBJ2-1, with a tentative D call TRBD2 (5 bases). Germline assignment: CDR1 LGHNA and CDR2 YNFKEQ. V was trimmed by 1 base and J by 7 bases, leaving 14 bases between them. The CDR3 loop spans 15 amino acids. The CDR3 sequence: CASSQAEGLSNEQFF. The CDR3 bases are TGTGCCAGCAGCCAAGCCGAAGGACTCTCAAATGAGCAGTTCTTC.

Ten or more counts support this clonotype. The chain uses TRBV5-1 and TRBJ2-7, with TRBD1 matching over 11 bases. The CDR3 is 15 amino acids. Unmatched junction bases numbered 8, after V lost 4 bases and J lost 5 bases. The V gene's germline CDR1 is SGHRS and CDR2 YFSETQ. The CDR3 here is CASSNPGTGGNEQYF. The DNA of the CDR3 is TGCGCCAGCAGCAACCCGGGGACAGGGGGAAACGAGCAGTACTTC.

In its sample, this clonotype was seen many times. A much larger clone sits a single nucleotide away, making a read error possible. As DNA, the CDR3 is TGTGCCAGCAGCTTAGCAGGGTTCCCCGACGAGCAGTACTTC. It codes for CASSLAGFPDEQYF. The rearrangement uses TRBV7-9 and TRBJ2-7; no clear D gene. V was cut by 0 bases and J by 5 bases, with 11 bases left in between. CDR1 and CDR2 from the germline V gene are SEHNR and FQNEAQ (reference sequence). The CDR3 sequence is 14 residues long.

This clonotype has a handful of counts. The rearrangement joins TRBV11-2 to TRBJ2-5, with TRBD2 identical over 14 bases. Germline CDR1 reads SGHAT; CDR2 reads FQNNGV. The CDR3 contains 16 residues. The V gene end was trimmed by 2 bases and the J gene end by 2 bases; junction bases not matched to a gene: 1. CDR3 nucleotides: TGTGCCAGCAGCTTAAGACTAGCGGGGGGGCAAGAGACCCAGTACTTC. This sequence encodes CASSLRLAGGQETQYF.

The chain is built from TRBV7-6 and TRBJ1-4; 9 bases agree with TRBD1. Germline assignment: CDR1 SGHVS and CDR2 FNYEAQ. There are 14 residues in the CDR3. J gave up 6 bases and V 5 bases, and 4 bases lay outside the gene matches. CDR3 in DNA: TGTGCCAGCAGCATCCGACAGGGGGATGAAAAACTGTTTTTT. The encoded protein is CASSIRQGDEKLFF.

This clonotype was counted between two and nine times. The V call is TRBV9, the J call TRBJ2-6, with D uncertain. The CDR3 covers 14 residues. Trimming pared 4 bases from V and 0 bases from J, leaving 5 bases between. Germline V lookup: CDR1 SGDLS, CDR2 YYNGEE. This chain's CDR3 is CASSRISGANVLTF. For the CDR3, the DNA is TGTGCCAGCAGCCGTATCTCTGGGGCCAACGTCCTGACTTTC.

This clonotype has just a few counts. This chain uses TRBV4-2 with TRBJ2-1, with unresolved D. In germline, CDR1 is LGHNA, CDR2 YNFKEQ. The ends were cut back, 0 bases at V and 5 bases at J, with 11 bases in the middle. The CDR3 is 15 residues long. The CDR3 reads CASSQEVTPNNEQFF. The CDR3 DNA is TGTGCCAGCAGCCAAGAGGTAACCCCTAACAATGAGCAGTTCTTC.

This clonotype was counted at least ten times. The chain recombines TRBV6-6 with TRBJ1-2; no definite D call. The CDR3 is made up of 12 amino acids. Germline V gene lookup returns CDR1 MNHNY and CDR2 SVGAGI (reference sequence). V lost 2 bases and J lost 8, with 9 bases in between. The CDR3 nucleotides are TGTGCCAGCAGTTACCTTCCCCAAGGCTACACCTTC. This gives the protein CASSYLPQGYTF.

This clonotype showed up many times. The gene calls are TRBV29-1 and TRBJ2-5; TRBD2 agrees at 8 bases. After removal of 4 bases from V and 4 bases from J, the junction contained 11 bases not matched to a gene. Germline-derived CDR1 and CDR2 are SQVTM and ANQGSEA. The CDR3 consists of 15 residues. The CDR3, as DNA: TGCAGCGTTGGGACGCGGGGGGCCTCCTTAGAGACCCAGTACTTC. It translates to CSVGTRGASLETQYF.

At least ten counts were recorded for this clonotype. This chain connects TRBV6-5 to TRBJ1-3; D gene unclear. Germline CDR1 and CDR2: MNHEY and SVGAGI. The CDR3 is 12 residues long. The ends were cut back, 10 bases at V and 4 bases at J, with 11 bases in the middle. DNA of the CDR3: TGTGCCACGTACGGTTGGGGAAACACCATATATTTT. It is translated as CATYGWGNTIYF.